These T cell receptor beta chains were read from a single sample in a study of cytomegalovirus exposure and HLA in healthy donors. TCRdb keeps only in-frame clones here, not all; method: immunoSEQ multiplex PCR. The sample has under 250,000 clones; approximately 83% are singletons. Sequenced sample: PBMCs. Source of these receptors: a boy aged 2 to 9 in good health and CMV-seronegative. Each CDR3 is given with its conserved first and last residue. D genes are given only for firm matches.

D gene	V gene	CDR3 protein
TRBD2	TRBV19	CASSISGIQETQYF
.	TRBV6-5	CASINYNNNEQFF
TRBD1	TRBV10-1	CASSEPRDRDNTGELFF
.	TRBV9	CASSVAGVNTEAFF
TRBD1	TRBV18	CASTYRGLGYGYTF
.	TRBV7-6	CASSPTSGGGGYTF
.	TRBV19	CASSIIGGWVEAFF
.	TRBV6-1	CASSEKGWYTAKNSPLHF
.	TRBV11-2	CAGSLTPAQGNYEQYF
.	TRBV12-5	CASGPGEKLFF
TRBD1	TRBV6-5	CASRKGAGTEAFF
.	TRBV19	CASSIEGVYGYTF
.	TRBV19	CASTSRPGNNSPLHF
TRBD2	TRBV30	CAWSVWSSGRAYNEQFF
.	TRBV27	CASSSAAEQFF
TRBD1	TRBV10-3	CAISGFPTGGYEQYF
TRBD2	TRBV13	CASSLELAGYTGELFF
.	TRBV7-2	CASSLAGGSYEQYF
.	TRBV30	CAWNYPGTYEQYF
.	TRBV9	CASSDSRDKGTYEQYF
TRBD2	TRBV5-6	CASSWRLAGATYNEQFF
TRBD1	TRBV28	CASRRDRDWANTEAFF
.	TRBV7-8	CAWGGSNTEAFF
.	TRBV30	CAWSAPLESSYGYTF
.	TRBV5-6	CASSLAGLKETQYF